This T cell receptor beta chain was retrieved from a study of T-cell reconstitution after alpha-beta-depleted transplantation in children. Study-level results: Several hundred expanded graft clones reportedly gave rise to the alpha-beta T cells present about two months after transplant.

Of note for this clonotype: The antigen is unknown.

Unique molecular identifiers were incorporated when the TCRbeta library was constructed. MiXCR was run by TCRdb on the PCR reads, yielding one entry per CDR3 protein. This sample carries 90,000 to 100,000 distinct CDR3 sequences, more than 20% of them seen once, and the ten largest clones take 20% to 25%. The CDR3 contains 15 residues. V shed 5 bases and J 2 bases; nucleotides not matched to a gene: 4. CDR1 and CDR2 (germline): MNHNS, SASEGT. This specimen was PBMCs, taken before TCRalphabeta/CD19-depleted stem cell transplant. The clonotype originates from a boy between 2 and 10 years old with acute lymphoblastic leukemia, due to receive a stem cell transplant. The chain combines TRBV6-1 with TRBJ2-3, with 10 positions matching TRBD2. CDR3 in DNA: TGTGCCAGCAGTCGGCTAGCGGGAGTCACAGATACGCAGTATTTT. This translates into CASSRLAGVTDTQYF.